The clone carrying this TCR beta chain has more than one count but fewer than ten. Other DNA sequences in the same sample also yield this CDR3. V lost 2 bases to trimming and J lost 3 bases, with 7 bases between them. CDR1 and CDR2 from the germline V gene are MNHEY and SVGEGT. The CDR3 covers 13 residues. The data stem from a study of blood T cell repertoires in COVID-19. The overall study: Sites across the United States, Italy and Spain contributed samples from acute and convalescent COVID-19. PBMCs, B-cell-depleted T cells, or T cells provided the cDNA or gDNA that made up the material.

In the source study's methods: The assay estimated nucleated cells by amplifying reference gene primers. Libraries were prepared by immunoSEQ multiplex PCR; TCRdb keeps only in-frame clonotypes and omits some of them. V, J and clone size were drawn from that table, and D and trimming were deduced from the DNA. The sample holds around 110,000 clones, roughly 83% seen once. This chain uses TRBV6-2 or TRBV6-3 with TRBJ1-1, with a possible D match to TRBD1 (5 bases). The clonotype was recovered from a young man with acute or convalescent COVID-19. The specimen was peripheral blood. This chain's CDR3 is CASSYSRDTEAFF. CDR3 nucleotides: TGTGCCAGCAGTTACAGCAGGGACACTGAAGCTTTCTTT.